This T cell receptor beta chain came from a study of blood T cell repertoires in COVID-19. In the study overall: COVID-19 samples from acute and convalescent phases originated in the United States, Italy and Spain. Nucleic acid was either cDNA or gDNA, and it came from T cells, B-cell-depleted T cells, or PBMCs.

Original processing notes: Amplification of reference gene primers provided the estimated nucleated cell counts. The repertoire was sequenced with immunoSEQ multiplex PCR; TCRdb's copy has only in-frame clones and lacks some. V and J calls and clone size are as listed in that table; D and trimming were resolved from the DNA. This sample carries roughly 200,000 clones, roughly 80% of them seen once, and the ten largest clones take nearly 6%. The Seattle site enrolled patients during active infection and followed them longitudinally. This CDR3 has 15 amino acids. J was trimmed by 5 bases and V by 3 bases; bases with no gene match: 4. CDR1 is MNHEY, CDR2 SMNVEV, per germline (reference sequence).

Source material: peripheral blood. The J gene is TRBJ2-1, the V gene TRBV27, with TRBD2 identical over 10 bases. The receptor comes from a woman in her 40s with COVID-19, enrolled during active disease. CDR3 bases: TGTGCCAGCAGTTTCCTCGGACTAGCGGACAATGAGCAGTTCTTC. Residues: CASSFLGLADNEQFF.